The sequence of this T cell receptor (beta chain) was determined in a study of T cells in Graves' hyperthyroidism and ophthalmopathy. The authors obtained PBMCs from 10 ml of fresh peripheral blood. TCR beta CDR3 regions were amplified from RNA transcripts. HTBI primers drove first-round RT-PCR of the TCR CDR3. Each CDR3 protein gets one entry after TCRdb re-called the multiplex PCR reads with MiXCR. The sample gives 600,000 to 700,000 distinct CDR3 sequences, about 14% of which show up once; around 4% is in the top ten. This clonotype was seen many times. Germline V gene sequence: CDR1 ENHRY, CDR2 SYGVKD. V was trimmed by 0 bases and J by 2 bases, leaving 16 bases between them. This CDR3 is built from 17 residues.

Sequencing was carried out using blood. V gene TRBV10-3 combines with J gene TRBJ2-5; D perhaps matches TRBD2 (7 bases). This TCR derives from a woman aged 40 to 49 with Graves' ophthalmopathy. The CDR3 nucleotides read TGTGCCATCAGTGAGTCGACCCCGGGGAGGGGGCAAGAGACCCAGTACTTC. It codes for CAISESTPGRGQETQYF.